These 28 T cell receptor delta chains share one sample of origin, sequenced in a study of gamma-delta chains in newborns, infants, children (dated by TCRdb to between 2019 and 2020). The reads were generated on an Illumina MiSeq. After TCRdb called clones again from the public reads with CATT, rows with identical DNA were merged. Recorded for this sample are 2,500 to 3,500 delta-chain clones; about 2.4% of them occurred a single time. The ten largest clones add up to 5.5% to 7.5% of the sample. Sequenced material: blood. These receptors all come from a child who was a newborn, infant or young child, either healthy, febrile or measles-vaccinated (not recorded which).

Remarks on this clone: A much larger clone is a single base away; this may be a read error. V gene TRDV2 combines with J gene TRDJ1; the D is unclear. Germline CDR1 reads GEAIGNYY; CDR2 reads EKD. Trimming took off 3 bases at V and 0 bases at J, with 22 bases between the two ends. This CDR3 has 18 amino acids. The chain's CDR3 is CACDALTTHVRDTDKLIF. The CDR3 region has the DNA TGTGCCTGTGACGCCCTGACGACTCACGTACGGGACACCGATAAACTCATCTTT.

This clone has a handful of counts. This clone may be a read error of a much larger clone one base away. Other DNA sequences in the same sample also yield this CDR3. This sequence joins TRDV2 and TRDJ1, with a tentative D call TRDD3 (5 bases). The CDR3 spans 19 residues. Germline V gene sequence: CDR1 GEAIGNYY, CDR2 EKD. The CDR3 nucleotides are TGTGCCTGTGACTCAATGGGGAGCTTCAGGCGTAGGGACACCGATAAACTCATCTTC. Translated, it gives CACDSMGSFRRRDTDKLIF.

There are a few counts of this clone. The chain carries TRDV2 and TRDJ1, with TRDD3 identical over 9 bases. CDR3 length: 16 residues. Germline-derived CDR1 and CDR2 are GEAIGNYY and EKD. V trimming: 3 bases; J trimming: 0 bases; junction bases outside the gene matches: 7. CDR3 in amino acids: CACDPLGEKHTDKLIF. The CDR3 DNA reads as TGTGCCTGTGACCCACTGGGGGAAAAACACACCGATAAACTCATCTTT.

This clone is large in the sample. Other DNA sequences in the same sample also yield this CDR3. The rearrangement uses TRDV2 and TRDJ3; no definite D call. V lost 2 bases, J lost 0 bases, and 10 bases lay in between. This CDR3 contains 17 residues. Germline V CDR1 and CDR2: GEAIGNYY, EKD. The chain's CDR3 is CACDNLRGSWDTRQMFF. For the CDR3, the DNA is TGTGCCTGTGACAATTTGAGGGGCTCCTGGGACACCCGACAGATGTTTTTC.

In its sample, this clone was seen a few times. Possible read error: a much larger clone is one base away. This same CDR3 is encoded by further DNA sequences in the sample. The chain links TRDV2 to TRDJ1; 7 bases fit TRDD3. The germline gives CDR1 GEAIGNYY, CDR2 EKD. The V and J ends lost 1 base and 6 bases, in that order; junction bases with no gene match: 19. The CDR3 contains 18 residues. The DNA of the CDR3 is TGTGCCTGTGACACAGTTGAAGTTATGGGGATAAAGTCCCATAAACTCATCTTT. Its translation: CACDTVEVMGIKSHKLIF.

This clone came up a few times. A far larger clone is off by one base, so a read error is likely. The rearrangement joins TRDV2 to TRDJ1; 7 nucleotides align to TRDD3. Germline assignment: CDR1 GEAIGNYY and CDR2 EKD. The CDR3 consists of 19 residues. In DNA form, the CDR3 reads TGTGCCTGTGGCACCGTCCGGGGGATGGGGAGTCTAAACACCGATAAACTCATCTTT. It specifies CACGTVRGMGSLNTDKLIF.

Notes on this clone: A much larger clone lies one base from this, so it may be a read error. The J gene is TRDJ1, the V gene TRDV2; 11 bases are a match to TRDD3. Germline values: CDR1 GEAIGNYY, CDR2 EKD. CDR3 length: 20 amino acids. In nucleotides, the CDR3 is TGTGCCCGTGACACCGTCCGGTCTGGGGGATACCACGGGGGGACCGATAAACTCATCTTT. This codes for CARDTVRSGGYHGGTDKLIF.

This clone has just a few counts. V gene TRDV1 combines with J gene TRDJ1, with D possibly matching TRDD3 (6 bases). Germline V lookup: CDR1 TSWWSYY, CDR2 QGS. Trimming took off 5 bases at V and 2 bases at J, with 30 bases between the two ends. The CDR3 runs to 20 residues. CDR3 coding DNA: TGTGCTCTTGGGCCACCTCCACTCCGGGGGCCTCTCCTGGGGACCGATAAACTCATCTTT. Translated: CALGPPPLRGPLLGTDKLIF.

This clone has only a few counts. A far larger clone is off by one base, so a read error is likely. The chain carries TRDV2 and TRDJ1, with 11 bases fitting TRDD3. J lost 9 bases, V lost 6 bases, and 17 bases had no gene match. The CDR3 consists of 16 residues. Germline values: CDR1 GEAIGNYY, CDR2 EKD. The CDR3 spells CACYPLANGGYEELIF. Written as DNA, the CDR3 is TGTGCCTGTTACCCGCTTGCAAATGGGGGATACGAAGAACTCATCTTT.

This clone is categorized as medium-sized. The chain uses TRDV2 and TRDJ1; 12 nucleotides agree with TRDD3. After removal of 2 bases from V and 0 bases from J, the junction contained 6 bases not matched to a gene. The V gene's germline CDR1 is GEAIGNYY and CDR2 EKD. The length of the CDR3 is 17 residues. CDR3 bases: TGTGCCTGTGACATACTGGGGGATACCTCGCACACCGATAAACTCATCTTT. Translation: CACDILGDTSHTDKLIF.

This clone turned up a few times. A read error is the likely source, as a far larger clone sits one nucleotide away. This rearrangement joins TRDV2 to TRDJ3, with 9 nucleotides matching TRDD3. The germline CDR1 and CDR2 sequences are GEAIGNYY and EKD. The CDR3 consists of 23 residues. DNA of the CDR3: TGTGCCTGTAACACCGACCTAATCTCTGGGGGATTCCGTGGCTCCTGGGACACCCGACAGATGTTTTTC. This codes for CACNTDLISGGFRGSWDTRQMFF.

This clone is judged medium-sized. The chain uses TRDV2 and TRDJ1, with 8 bases fitting TRDD3. V lost 0 bases, J lost 3 bases, and 11 bases stayed unmatched. Germline CDR1 reads GEAIGNYY; CDR2 reads EKD. The CDR3 totals 17 residues. The CDR3: CACDTVELGVDSDKLIF. CDR3 sequence (DNA): TGTGCCTGTGACACCGTCGAACTGGGGGTTGACTCCGATAAACTCATCTTT.

A word on this clone: Other DNA sequences from this sample encode an identical CDR3 as well. The chain is built from TRDV2 and TRDJ1; 12 nucleotides agree with TRDD3. Germline V lookup: CDR1 GEAIGNYY, CDR2 EKD. The length of the CDR3 is 17 residues. Unmatched junction bases numbered 8, after V lost 3 bases and J lost 1 base. This CDR3 is CACDRLLGDTGTDKLIF. The CDR3 bases are TGTGCCTGTGACCGACTACTGGGGGATACTGGCACCGATAAACTCATCTTT.

This clone was counted only a few times. A much larger clone sits a single nucleotide away, making a read error possible. The V gene is TRDV2, the J gene TRDJ1; 8 bases are a match to TRDD3. The length of the CDR3 is 16 residues. Germline V gene sequence: CDR1 GEAIGNYY, CDR2 EKD. V lost 3 bases to trimming and J lost 2 bases; unmatched junction nucleotides: 10. The CDR3 protein is CACDPLRDTRTDKLIF. CDR3 coding DNA: TGTGCCTGTGACCCACTGAGGGATACGCGGACCGATAAACTCATCTTT.

In its sample, this clone is medium-sized. The chain couples TRDV2 to TRDJ1; D is undetermined. This CDR3 region has 14 residues. V gave up 3 bases and J gave up 0 bases, with 10 bases separating them. CDR1 and CDR2 from the germline V gene are GEAIGNYY and EKD. In nucleotides, the CDR3 is TGTGCCTGTGACGCGCTGCTTAACACCGATAAACTCATCTTT. Its protein product is CACDALLNTDKLIF.

This clone was picked up a small number of times. A read error may be the cause here, since a much bigger clone is one base away. This chain connects TRDV2 to TRDJ2; 8 bases map to TRDD3. Germline lookup yields CDR1 GEAIGNYY and CDR2 EKD. The CDR3 sequence is 19 residues long. Germline trimming cut 0 bases from V and 0 bases from J; bases unmatched to any gene: 11. The CDR3: CACDTVEGIPTALTAQLFF. The CDR3 nucleotides are TGTGCCTGTGACACCGTAGAGGGGATACCAACTGCTTTGACAGCACAACTCTTCTTT.

Only a few counts were recorded for this clone. This likely came from a read error, as a far larger clone is one base away. The rearrangement links TRDV2 to TRDJ3, with 10 bases identical to TRDD3. This CDR3 spans 20 amino acids. CDR1 is GEAIGNYY, CDR2 EKD, per germline. CDR3: CACDTVVGDTPSWDTRRMFF. In DNA, the CDR3 is TGTGCCTGTGACACCGTGGTGGGGGATACCCCCTCCTGGGACACCCGACGGATGTTTTTC.

The sample holds a few counts of this clone. A clone one base away is much larger, so this may be a read error. The rearrangement joins TRDV2 to TRDJ1; 7 positions agree with TRDD3. Germline CDR1 and CDR2: GEAIGNYY and EKD. The trim removed 3 bases at V and 5 bases at J, leaving 8 bases unmatched. This CDR3 has 14 amino acids. CDR3 in DNA: TGTGCCTGTGACTCCTTACTGGGGCTTGATAAACTCATCTTT. Encoded protein: CACDSLLGLDKLIF.

Turning to this clone: This may be a read error, as it is one base from a much larger clone. The sample holds other DNA sequences that translate to the same CDR3. V is TRDV2 and J is TRDJ3; D not certain. With 0 bases removed from V and 4 bases from J, the gap between germline ends came to 27 bases. The CDR3 length is 22 residues. Germline CDR1 and CDR2: GEAIGNYY and EKD. This CDR3 is CACDTVGGNFVRAGWDTRQMFF. CDR3 DNA sequence: TGTGCCTGTGACACCGTAGGCGGGAACTTTGTGAGAGCGGGATGGGACACCCGACAGATGTTTTTC.

About this clone: This clone may be a read error of a much larger clone one base away. The CDR3 sequence is CARDLLGDTDKLIF. The CDR3 region has the DNA TGTGCCCGTGACCTACTGGGGGACACCGATAAACTCATCTTT. The chain recombines TRDV2 with TRDJ1; 8 nucleotides match TRDD3. In germline, CDR1 is GEAIGNYY, CDR2 EKD. CDR3 length: 14 residues.

As for this clone: A junction end diverges from the germline sequence, so it may reflect a read error. V gene TRDV2 combines with J gene TRDJ3; 12 bases are shared with TRDD3. This CDR3 has 24 residues. Germline assignment: CDR1 GEAIGNYY and CDR2 EKD. CDR3 sequence: CARDTLTGGYPKDRGSWDTRQMFF. CDR3 coding DNA: TGTGCCCGTGACACCCTTACTGGGGGATACCCGAAGGACCGGGGCTCCTGGGACACCCGACAGATGTTTTTC.

The sample holds a few counts of this clone. A much more abundant neighbour one base away suggests this may be a read error. The chain joins TRDV2 to TRDJ1; 11 bases align to TRDD3. Germline lookup yields CDR1 GEAIGNYY and CDR2 EKD. Trimming cost V 3 bases and J 4 bases; bases outside gene matches: 24. CDR3 length equals 21 residues. CDR3 sequence: CACDAVQSAGGYIEGGDKLIF. Here the CDR3 DNA reads TGTGCCTGTGACGCCGTGCAGTCCGCTGGGGGATACATAGAAGGGGGCGATAAACTCATCTTT.

The V and J genes are TRDV2 and TRDJ1; TRDD3 aligns across 8 bases. Germline V lookup: CDR1 GEAIGNYY, CDR2 EKD. The CDR3 loop spans 17 amino acids. The V gene end was trimmed by 3 bases and the J gene end by 0 bases; junction bases not matched to a gene: 11. The CDR3 DNA reads TGTGCCTGTGACCCCCCGGGGGATAGCAAGGACACCGATAAACTCATCTTT. Its translation is CACDPPGDSKDTDKLIF.

By its share, this clone is medium-sized. Additional DNA sequences in this sample encode the identical CDR3. V gene TRDV2 combines with J gene TRDJ1; D unresolved. Looked up from germline, CDR1 is GEAIGNYY and CDR2 is EKD. The CDR3 contains 15 residues. V was trimmed by 0 bases and J by 0 bases, leaving 10 bases between them. Here the CDR3 reads CACDTLVSDTDKLIF. CDR3 DNA: TGTGCCTGTGACACCTTGGTGTCCGACACCGATAAACTCATCTTT.

There are a few counts of this clone. A read error may be the cause here, since a much bigger clone is one base away. The chain couples TRDV2 to TRDJ1; D is ambiguous. Germline lookup yields CDR1 GEAIGNYY and CDR2 EKD. Trimming stripped 0 bases from V and 1 base from J, with 11 bases between. The CDR3 sequence is 15 residues long. CDR3 nucleotide sequence: TGTGCCTGTGACACCGTGGCGGTGTGCACCGATAAACTCATCTTT. Amino acid sequence: CACDTVAVCTDKLIF.

This clone was seen only a few times. This could be a read error, since a much larger clone is one nucleotide away. This chain links TRDV2 with TRDJ1; maybe TRDD3 (5 bases). Germline V gives CDR1 GEAIGNYY, CDR2 EKD. This CDR3 is 17 amino acids long. The CDR3 reads CACGTVGGFPRGDKLIF. As DNA, the CDR3 is TGTGCCTGTGGCACCGTCGGGGGTTTCCCACGCGGGGATAAACTCATCTTT.

By proportion, this clone is medium-sized (0.01 to 0.1%). The chain uses TRDV2 and TRDJ1; 12 bases are a match to TRDD3. This CDR3 is 22 amino acids long. CDR1 GEAIGNYY and CDR2 EKD come from the germline V gene. The trim removed 0 bases at V and 0 bases at J, leaving 19 bases unmatched. CDR3 sequence reads: CACDTVPSSPTLGDTDTDKLIF. CDR3 bases: TGTGCCTGTGACACCGTCCCGTCGTCCCCGACGCTGGGGGATACGGACACCGATAAACTCATCTTT.

This clone was recorded a few times. This may arise from a read error, as a much more abundant clone is one base away. The chain links TRDV2 to TRDJ1, with 10 bases matching TRDD3. Germline CDR1 reads GEAIGNYY; CDR2 reads EKD. CDR3 size: 16 residues. As DNA, the CDR3 is TGTGCCTGTGGCACCCTGGGGGATAGGGATACCGATAAACTCATCTTT. This translates into CACGTLGDRDTDKLIF.